Each of the 19 T cell receptor beta chains below was sequenced from the same sample in a study of blood T cell repertoires in COVID-19 (dated by TCRdb to 2019 to 2021). The library was made by the immunoSEQ multiplex PCR assay. Held by TCRdb, this immuneACCESS table contains in-frame sequences only and omits some clones. Under half of the omission traces to an unresolved V gene where checked; the cause of the rest is unknown. Within this sample are 150,000 to 250,000 clones, with approximately 94% of them counted one time only. The leading ten clones occupy about 0.8% of the sample. The sequencing sample was made of peripheral blood. The receptors here all came from a man aged 30-40 years with COVID-19, enrolled during active disease.

This chain uses TRBV6-5 with TRBJ1-1; TRBD1 aligns across 8 bases. Trimming at V came to 11 bases and at J to 2 bases, leaving 10 bases not matched to a gene. The germline CDR1 and CDR2 sequences are MNHEY and SVGAGI. This CDR3 comprises 14 residues. The DNA of the CDR3 is TGTGCCTCTAAGGGGGACAGGAGAAACACTGAAGCTTTCTTT. This translates into CASKGDRRNTEAFF.

This chain connects TRBV4-1 to TRBJ1-1, with a weak D call TRBD1 (5 bases). This CDR3 is built from 16 residues. V dropped 6 bases and J dropped 1 base, with 18 bases sitting between them. Germline lookup yields CDR1 MGHRA and CDR2 YSYEKL. The CDR3 sequence: CASRTGHLMGNTEAFF. The CDR3 DNA sequence: TGCGCCAGCAGAACCGGACACCTAATGGGGAACACTGAAGCTTTCTTT.

The gene calls are TRBV18 and TRBJ1-4, with 9 nucleotides matching TRBD1. The CDR3 covers 17 residues. Trimming took 3 bases from V and 7 from J; bases not matched to a gene: 12. Germline-derived CDR1 and CDR2 are KGHSH and LQKENI. The CDR3 DNA sequence: TGTGCCAGCTCACCCCTCTTACTTGACAGGGGGGCTGAAAAACTGTTTTTT. Translating it yields CASSPLLLDRGAEKLFF.

The rearrangement links TRBV30 to TRBJ1-2, with 9 bases fitting TRBD1. Per germline, CDR1 GTSNPN and CDR2 SVGIG (reference sequence). This CDR3 contains 14 residues. V lost 2 bases to trimming and J lost 3 bases; unmatched junction nucleotides: 4. CDR3 coding DNA: TGTGCCTGGAGTCCGGGACAGGGACACTATGGCTACACCTTC. Amino acids: CAWSPGQGHYGYTF.

This clone was observed a single time. V is TRBV7-6 and J is TRBJ1-6; maybe TRBD1 (6 bases). The ends were cut back, 4 bases at V and 1 base at J, with 11 bases in the middle. Germline V gene sequence: CDR1 SGHVS, CDR2 FNYEAQ. This CDR3 spans 16 amino acids. The CDR3 nucleotides are TGTGCCAGCAGCTCTGACAGGACGTCCTATAATTCACCCCTCCACTTT. Translated: CASSSDRTSYNSPLHF.

The rearrangement joins TRBV6-1 to TRBJ2-3, with D uncertain. The CDR3 covers 14 residues. Germline V lookup: CDR1 MNHNS, CDR2 SASEGT. V dropped 3 bases and J dropped 4 bases, with 11 bases sitting between them. The CDR3, as DNA: TGTGCCAGCAGTGAGGCCTGGGCGCCAGATACGCAGTATTTT. This sequence encodes CASSEAWAPDTQYF.

The rearrangement uses TRBV14 and TRBJ1-4; D may be TRBD1 (5 bases). V was pared by 1 base and J by 4 bases, with 13 bases between. CDR1 and CDR2 (germline): SGHDN, FVKESK. This CDR3 has 16 residues. This CDR3 is CASSQGGRAYNEKLFF. CDR3 nucleotide sequence: TGTGCCAGCAGCCAAGGGGGCCGGGCGTATAATGAAAAACTGTTTTTT.

The chain combines TRBV6-5 with TRBJ1-1, with TRBD1 identical over 12 bases. This CDR3 comprises 15 residues. CDR1 is MNHEY and CDR2 is SVGAGI in the germline V gene. V trimming: 7 bases; J trimming: 3 bases; junction bases outside the gene matches: 6. In nucleotides, the CDR3 is TGTGCCAGCAAGGAGGGACAGGGGGCGCACACTGAAGCTTTCTTT. Its translation: CASKEGQGAHTEAFF.

The chain links TRBV5-1 to TRBJ2-5, with TRBD2 matching over 11 bases. Germline V gene lookup returns CDR1 SGHRS and CDR2 YFSETQ. There are 14 residues in the CDR3. The J segment lost 7 bases and the V segment lost 4 bases, leaving 6 bases of the junction unmatched. Written as DNA, the CDR3 is TGCGCCAGCAGCGAGACTAGCGGGGAGGGGACCCAGTACTTC. As protein: CASSETSGEGTQYF.

The genes are TRBV3-1 (or the pseudogene TRBV3-2) and TRBJ2-5; 9 bases are a match to TRBD2. The CDR3 is 17 residues long. J gave up 4 bases and V 0 bases, and 9 bases lay outside the gene matches. Germline V gene data show CDR1 as LGHDT and CDR2 as YNNKEL (reference sequence). The DNA for the CDR3 is TGTGCCAGCAGCCAAGATGAGGGTAGCGGGGGTGGAGAGACCCAGTACTTC. Translated, it gives CASSQDEGSGGGETQYF.

The chain links TRBV3-1 (or the pseudogene TRBV3-2) to TRBJ2-1; TRBD2 might be the D (5 bases). Looked up from germline, CDR1 is LGHDT and CDR2 is YNNKEL (reference sequence). This CDR3 contains 17 residues. Deletions cut 0 bases from V and 8 bases from J, with 20 bases between. CDR3 loop: CASSQDPALLVGDEQFF. In nucleotides, the CDR3 is TGTGCCAGCAGCCAAGATCCGGCGCTTCTGGTCGGGGATGAGCAGTTCTTC.

The chain couples TRBV6-5 to TRBJ1-5, with D hard to call. V lost 10 bases and J 3 bases, leaving 16 bases between the germline ends. Germline V gene sequence: CDR1 MNHEY, CDR2 SVGAGI. This CDR3 has 14 amino acids. Here the CDR3 reads CATRSGGINQPQHF. The CDR3 DNA sequence: TGTGCCACCAGATCGGGAGGGATCAATCAGCCCCAGCATTTT.

This chain connects TRBV3-1 (or the pseudogene TRBV3-2) to TRBJ1-2; D is possibly TRBD1 (5 bases). Germline V gives CDR1 LGHDT, CDR2 YNNKEL (reference sequence). V was shortened by 3 bases and J by 9 bases, with 23 bases between the two germline ends. CDR3 length: 16 amino acids. The CDR3 DNA reads TGTGCCAGCAGCCAGGGGGACCGCCTACCCAGCGGGAGCTACACCTTC. Protein sequence: CASSQGDRLPSGSYTF.

This clone is a singleton in its sample. The V call is TRBV19, the J call TRBJ1-6, with 9 bases fitting TRBD1. CDR3 size: 17 residues. From germline, CDR1 is LNHDA and CDR2 SQIVND (reference sequence). The J segment lost 6 bases and the V segment lost 3 bases, leaving 9 bases of the junction unmatched. The CDR3, as DNA: TGTGCCAGTAGTATGACCGGGACAGGGCTGGGTAATTCACCCCTCCACTTT. Amino acid sequence: CASSMTGTGLGNSPLHF.

The gene calls are TRBV6-2 or TRBV6-3 and TRBJ2-1; the match to TRBD2 covers 9 bases. This CDR3 comprises 14 residues. Germline CDR1 and CDR2: MNHEY and SVGEGT. V dropped 2 bases and J dropped 8; count of bases not matched to a gene: 4. CDR3 protein: CASSYSGGFDEQFF. In DNA, the CDR3 is TGTGCCAGCAGTTACAGCGGGGGGTTCGATGAGCAGTTCTTC.

V gene TRBV5-6 combines with J gene TRBJ2-5, with TRBD2 identical over 11 bases. The germline gives CDR1 SGHDT, CDR2 YYEEEE. Trimming cost V 1 base and J 5 bases; bases outside gene matches: 7. The CDR3 consists of 16 residues. Here the CDR3 DNA reads TGTGCCAGCAGCTTGTATAGCGGGGGGGCCTTTGAGACCCAGTACTTC. This encodes CASSLYSGGAFETQYF.

V gene TRBV19 combines with J gene TRBJ1-2, with D perhaps TRBD1 (6 bases). The CDR3 is made up of 14 amino acids. Trimming shortened V by 5 bases and J by 2 bases, and 12 bases separated the two germline ends. In germline, CDR1 is LNHDA, CDR2 SQIVND (reference sequence). The DNA for the CDR3 is TGTGCCAGTAGTTGGTACGGACAGAACTATGGCTACACCTTC. This gives the protein CASSWYGQNYGYTF.

The chain couples TRBV2 to TRBJ2-7; maybe TRBD1 (6 bases). There are 14 residues in the CDR3. V gave up 6 bases and J gave up 6 bases, with 18 bases separating them. Germline-derived CDR1 and CDR2 are SNHLY and FYNNEI. The CDR3 reads CASRVDRSLLEQYF. DNA of the CDR3: TGTGCCAGCAGGGTTGACAGGTCTTTACTCGAGCAGTACTTC.

This chain connects TRBV5-6 to TRBJ1-3; maybe TRBD1 (5 bases). V lost 3 bases and J lost 4, with 17 bases in between. Germline lookup yields CDR1 SGHDT and CDR2 YYEEEE. CDR3 length equals 16 residues. The CDR3 DNA sequence: TGTGCCAGCAGCTCAAGTAACAGGAGAGGAGGAAACACCATATATTTT. It translates to CASSSSNRRGGNTIYF.